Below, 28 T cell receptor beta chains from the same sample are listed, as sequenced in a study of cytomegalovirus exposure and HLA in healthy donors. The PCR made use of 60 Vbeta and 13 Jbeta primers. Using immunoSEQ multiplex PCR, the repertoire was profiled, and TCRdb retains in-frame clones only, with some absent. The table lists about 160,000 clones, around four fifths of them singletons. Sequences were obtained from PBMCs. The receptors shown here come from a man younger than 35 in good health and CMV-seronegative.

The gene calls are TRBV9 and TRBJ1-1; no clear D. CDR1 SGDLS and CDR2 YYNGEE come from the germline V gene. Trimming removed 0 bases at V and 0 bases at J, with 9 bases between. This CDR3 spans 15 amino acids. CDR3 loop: CASSVGRTMNTEAFF. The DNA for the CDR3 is TGTGCCAGCAGCGTAGGCAGAACCATGAACACTGAAGCTTTCTTT.

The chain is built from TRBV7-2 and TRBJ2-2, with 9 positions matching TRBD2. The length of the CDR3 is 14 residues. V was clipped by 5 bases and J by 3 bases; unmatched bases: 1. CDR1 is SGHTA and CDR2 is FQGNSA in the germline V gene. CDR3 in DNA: TGTGCCAGCAGCCGACTAGCGGACACCGGGGAGCTGTTTTTT. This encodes CASSRLADTGELFF.

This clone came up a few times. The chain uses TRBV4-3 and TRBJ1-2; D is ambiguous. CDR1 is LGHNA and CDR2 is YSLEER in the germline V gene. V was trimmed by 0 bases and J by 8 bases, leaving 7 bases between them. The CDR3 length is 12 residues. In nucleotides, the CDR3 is TGCGCCAGCAGCCAAGACTTGACAGGCTACACCTTC. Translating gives CASSQDLTGYTF.

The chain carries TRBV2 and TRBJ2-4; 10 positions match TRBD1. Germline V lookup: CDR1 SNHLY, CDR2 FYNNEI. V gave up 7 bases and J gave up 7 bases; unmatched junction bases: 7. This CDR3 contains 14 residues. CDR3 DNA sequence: TGTGCCAGCATGAGGGACAGGGGACGGAACATTCAGTACTTC. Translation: CASMRDRGRNIQYF. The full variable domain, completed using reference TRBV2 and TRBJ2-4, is EPEVTQTPSHQVTQMGQEVILRCVPISNHLYFYWYRQILGQKVEFLVSFYNNEISEKSEIFDDQFSVERPDGSNFTLKIRSTKLEDSAMYFCASMRDRGRNIQYFGAGTRLSVL.

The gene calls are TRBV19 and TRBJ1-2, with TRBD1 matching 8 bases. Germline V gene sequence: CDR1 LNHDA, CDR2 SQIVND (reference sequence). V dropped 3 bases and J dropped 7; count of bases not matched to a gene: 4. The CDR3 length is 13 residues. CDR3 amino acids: CASSIATGAGYTF. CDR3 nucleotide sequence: TGTGCCAGTAGTATCGCGACAGGGGCTGGCTACACCTTC.

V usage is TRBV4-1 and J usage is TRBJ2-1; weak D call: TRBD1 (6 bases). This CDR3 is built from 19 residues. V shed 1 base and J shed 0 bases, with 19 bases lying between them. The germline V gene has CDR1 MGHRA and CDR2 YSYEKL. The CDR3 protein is CASSQVGTGTQSSYNEQFF. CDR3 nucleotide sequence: TGCGCCAGCAGCCAAGTAGGAACAGGGACCCAGAGCTCCTACAATGAGCAGTTCTTC.

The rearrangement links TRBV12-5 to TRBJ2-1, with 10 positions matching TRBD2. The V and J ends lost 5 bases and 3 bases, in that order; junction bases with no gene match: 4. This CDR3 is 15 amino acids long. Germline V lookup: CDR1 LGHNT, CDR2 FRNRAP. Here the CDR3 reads CASGPSGRGYNEQFF. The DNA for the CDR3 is TGTGCTAGTGGTCCTAGCGGGAGAGGCTACAATGAGCAGTTCTTC. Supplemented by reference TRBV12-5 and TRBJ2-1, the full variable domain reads DARVTQTPRHKVTEMGQEVTMRCQPILGHNTVFWYRQTMMQGLELLAYFRNRAPLDDSGMPKDRFSAEMPDATLATLKIQPSEPRDSAVYFCASGPSGRGYNEQFFGPGTRLTVL.

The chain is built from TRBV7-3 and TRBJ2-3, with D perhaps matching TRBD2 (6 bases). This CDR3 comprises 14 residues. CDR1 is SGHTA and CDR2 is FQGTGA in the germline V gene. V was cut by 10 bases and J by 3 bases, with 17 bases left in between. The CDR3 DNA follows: TGTGCCACCTCGGAGGGCCAGGTGACAGATACGCAGTATTTT. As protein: CATSEGQVTDTQYF.

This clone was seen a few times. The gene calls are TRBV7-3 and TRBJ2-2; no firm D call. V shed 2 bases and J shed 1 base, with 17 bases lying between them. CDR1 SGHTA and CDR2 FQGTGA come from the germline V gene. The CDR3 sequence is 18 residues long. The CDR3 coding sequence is TGTGCCAGCAGCTTACGCGGCCCGGTGGGTGGGAACACCGGGGAGCTGTTTTTT. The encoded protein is CASSLRGPVGGNTGELFF.

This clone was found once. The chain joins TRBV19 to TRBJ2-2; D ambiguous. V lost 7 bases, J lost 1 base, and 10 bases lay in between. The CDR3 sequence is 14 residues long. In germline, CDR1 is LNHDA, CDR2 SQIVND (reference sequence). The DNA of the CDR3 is TGTGCCAGTAAGTGGCAGGAGAACACCGGGGAGCTGTTTTTT. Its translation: CASKWQENTGELFF.

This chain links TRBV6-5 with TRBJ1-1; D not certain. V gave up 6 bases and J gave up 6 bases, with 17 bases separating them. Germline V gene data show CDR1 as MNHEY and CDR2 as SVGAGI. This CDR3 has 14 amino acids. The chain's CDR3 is CASSSPGMGPEAFF. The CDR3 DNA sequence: TGTGCCAGCAGCTCCCCCGGGATGGGCCCTGAAGCTTTCTTT.

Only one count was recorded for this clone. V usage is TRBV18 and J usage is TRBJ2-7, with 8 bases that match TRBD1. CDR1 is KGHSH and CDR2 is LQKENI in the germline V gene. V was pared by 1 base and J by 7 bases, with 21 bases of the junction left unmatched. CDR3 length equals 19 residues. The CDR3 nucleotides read TGTGCCAGCTCACCACGTTACGGGCCCGGACAGGGAGGAAACAGGGAGCAGTACTTC. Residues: CASSPRYGPGQGGNREQYF.

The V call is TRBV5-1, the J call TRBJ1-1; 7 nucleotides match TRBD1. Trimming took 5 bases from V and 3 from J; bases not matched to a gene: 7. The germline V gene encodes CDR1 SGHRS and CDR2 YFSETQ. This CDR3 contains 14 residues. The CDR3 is CASSQTTGDTEAFF. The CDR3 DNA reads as TGCGCCAGCAGTCAAACAACAGGGGACACTGAAGCTTTCTTT.

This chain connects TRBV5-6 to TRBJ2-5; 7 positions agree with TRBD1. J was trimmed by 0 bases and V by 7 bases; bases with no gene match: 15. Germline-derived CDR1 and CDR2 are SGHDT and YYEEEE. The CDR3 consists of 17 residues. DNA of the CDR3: TGTGCCAGCTGCGAGGGGGCAGTTTCTCGGTACCAAGAGACCCAGTACTTC. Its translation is CASCEGAVSRYQETQYF.

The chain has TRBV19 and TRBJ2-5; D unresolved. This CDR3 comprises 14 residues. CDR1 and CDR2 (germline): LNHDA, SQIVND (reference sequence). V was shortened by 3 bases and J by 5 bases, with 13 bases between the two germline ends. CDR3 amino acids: CASSMAELRETQYF. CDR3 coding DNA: TGTGCCAGTAGTATGGCAGAGCTCAGGGAGACCCAGTACTTC.

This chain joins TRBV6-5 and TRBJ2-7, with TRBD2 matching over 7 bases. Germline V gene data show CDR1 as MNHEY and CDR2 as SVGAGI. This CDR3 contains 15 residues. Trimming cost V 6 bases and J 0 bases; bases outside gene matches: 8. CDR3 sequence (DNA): TGTGCCAGCAGCCGGGGAGGGCCTTTCTCCTACGAGCAGTACTTC. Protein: CASSRGGPFSYEQYF.

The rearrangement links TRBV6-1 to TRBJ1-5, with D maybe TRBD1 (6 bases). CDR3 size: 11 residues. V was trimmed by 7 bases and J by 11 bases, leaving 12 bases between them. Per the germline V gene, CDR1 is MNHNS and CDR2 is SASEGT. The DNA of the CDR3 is TGTGCCAGCACTTCTCAGGGGACCCAGCATTTT. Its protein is CASTSQGTQHF.

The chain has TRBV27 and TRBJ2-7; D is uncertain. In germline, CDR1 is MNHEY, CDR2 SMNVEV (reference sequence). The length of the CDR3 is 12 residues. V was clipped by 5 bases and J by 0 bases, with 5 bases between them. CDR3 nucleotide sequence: TGTGCCAGCAGTCCCTACTCCTACGAGCAGTACTTC. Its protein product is CASSPYSYEQYF.

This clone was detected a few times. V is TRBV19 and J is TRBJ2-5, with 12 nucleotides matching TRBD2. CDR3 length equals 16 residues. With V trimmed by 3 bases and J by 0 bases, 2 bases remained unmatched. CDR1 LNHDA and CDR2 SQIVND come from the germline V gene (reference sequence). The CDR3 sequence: CASSITSGGYQETQYF. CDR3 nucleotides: TGTGCCAGTAGTATCACTAGCGGGGGGTACCAAGAGACCCAGTACTTC.

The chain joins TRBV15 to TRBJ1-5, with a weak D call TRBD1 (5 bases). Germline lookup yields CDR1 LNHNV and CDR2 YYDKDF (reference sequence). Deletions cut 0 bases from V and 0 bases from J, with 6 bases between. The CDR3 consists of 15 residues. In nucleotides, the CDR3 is TGTGCCACCAGCAGAGATGGGGCTAGCAATCAGCCCCAGCATTTT. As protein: CATSRDGASNQPQHF.

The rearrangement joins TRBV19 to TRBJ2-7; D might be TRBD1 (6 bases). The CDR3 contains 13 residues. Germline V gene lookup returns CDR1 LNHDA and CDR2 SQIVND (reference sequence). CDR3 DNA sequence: TGTGCTCATAGAGAGGTCAGGGGAGTAGGGCAGTACTTC. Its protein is CAHREVRGVGQYF.

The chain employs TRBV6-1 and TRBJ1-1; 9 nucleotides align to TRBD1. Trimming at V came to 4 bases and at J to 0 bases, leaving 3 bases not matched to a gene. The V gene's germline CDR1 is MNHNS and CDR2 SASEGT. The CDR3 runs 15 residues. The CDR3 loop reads CASSAQGAVNTEAFF. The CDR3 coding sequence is TGTGCCAGCAGTGCACAGGGGGCAGTGAACACTGAAGCTTTCTTT.

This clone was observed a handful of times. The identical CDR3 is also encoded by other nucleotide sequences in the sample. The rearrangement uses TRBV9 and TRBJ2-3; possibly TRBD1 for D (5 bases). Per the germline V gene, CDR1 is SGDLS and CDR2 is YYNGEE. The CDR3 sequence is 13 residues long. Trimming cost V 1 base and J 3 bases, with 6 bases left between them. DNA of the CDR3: TGTGCCAGCAGCGTACAGGGAACAGATACGCAGTATTTT. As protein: CASSVQGTDTQYF.

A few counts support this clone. CDR3 amino acids: CATRRSGRIYEQFF. The CDR3, as DNA: TGTGCCACCAGAAGGAGCGGGAGAATCTATGAGCAGTTCTTC. The chain combines TRBV25-1 with TRBJ2-1; 8 positions agree with TRBD2. The CDR3 has 14 residues. Unmatched junction bases numbered 13, after V lost 10 bases and J lost 8 bases. Germline V lookup: CDR1 MGHDK, CDR2 SYGVNS.

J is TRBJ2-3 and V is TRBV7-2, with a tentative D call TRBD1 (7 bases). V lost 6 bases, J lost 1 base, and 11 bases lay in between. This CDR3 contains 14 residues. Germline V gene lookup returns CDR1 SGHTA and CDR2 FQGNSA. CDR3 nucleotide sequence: TGTGCCAGCAGGGAGGGGGCTGGCACAGATACGCAGTATTTT. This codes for CASREGAGTDTQYF. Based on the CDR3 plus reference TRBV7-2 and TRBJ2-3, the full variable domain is GAGVSQSPSNKVTEKGKDVELRCDPISGHTALYWYRQSLGQGLEFLIYFQGNSAPDKSGLPSDRFSAERTGGSVSTLTIQRTQQEDSAVYLCASREGAGTDTQYFGPGTRLTVL.

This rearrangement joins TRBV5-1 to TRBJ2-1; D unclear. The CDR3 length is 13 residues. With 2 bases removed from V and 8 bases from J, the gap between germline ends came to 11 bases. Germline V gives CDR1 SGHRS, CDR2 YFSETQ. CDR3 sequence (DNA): TGCGCCAGCAGCTTTGGCCTAGGCGATGAGCAGTTCTTC. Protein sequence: CASSFGLGDEQFF.

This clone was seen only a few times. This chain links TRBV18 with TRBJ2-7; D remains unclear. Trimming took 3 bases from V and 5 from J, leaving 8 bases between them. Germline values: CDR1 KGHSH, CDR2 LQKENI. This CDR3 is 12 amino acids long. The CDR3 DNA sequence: TGTGCCAGCTCACCGCAGGTACACGAGCAGTACTTC. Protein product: CASSPQVHEQYF.

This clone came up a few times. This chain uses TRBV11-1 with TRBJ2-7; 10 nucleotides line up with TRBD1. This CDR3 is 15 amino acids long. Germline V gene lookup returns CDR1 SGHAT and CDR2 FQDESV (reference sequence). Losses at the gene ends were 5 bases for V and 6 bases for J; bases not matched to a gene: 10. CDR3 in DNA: TGTGCCAGCAGCCGCCGGGACAGGGGCCCGGGCGAGCAGTACTTC. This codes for CASSRRDRGPGEQYF. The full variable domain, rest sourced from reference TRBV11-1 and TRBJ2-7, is EAEVAQSPRYKITEKSQAVAFWCDPISGHATLYWYRQILGQGPELLVQFQDESVVDDSQLPKDRFSAERLKGVDSTLKIQPAELGDSAMYLCASSRRDRGPGEQYFGPGTRLTVT.